This T cell receptor beta chain was retrieved from a study of blood T cell repertoires in COVID-19. The germline gives CDR1 SGHVS, CDR2 FNYEAQ. CDR3 length equals 13 residues. The J segment lost 5 bases and the V segment lost 5 bases, leaving 5 bases of the junction unmatched. In the original analysis: Using reference gene primer amplification, nucleated cell counts were estimated. Some clones are missing from TCRdb's copy, which holds only in-frame ones; the method was immunoSEQ multiplex PCR. That table is the source of V, J and clone size, and D and trimming were worked out from the DNA. The sample yields 150,000 to 200,000 clones, 84% seen once.

The V gene is TRBV7-6, the J gene TRBJ1-1; 7 bases line up with TRBD1. Sequenced: PBMCs or T cells enriched from blood (not recorded which). This receptor was obtained from a man aged 35 to 55 who had recovered from COVID-19. The DNA of the CDR3 is TGTGCCAGCAGCGGGGGGACAGCGACTGAAGCTTTCTTT. It encodes CASSGGTATEAFF.